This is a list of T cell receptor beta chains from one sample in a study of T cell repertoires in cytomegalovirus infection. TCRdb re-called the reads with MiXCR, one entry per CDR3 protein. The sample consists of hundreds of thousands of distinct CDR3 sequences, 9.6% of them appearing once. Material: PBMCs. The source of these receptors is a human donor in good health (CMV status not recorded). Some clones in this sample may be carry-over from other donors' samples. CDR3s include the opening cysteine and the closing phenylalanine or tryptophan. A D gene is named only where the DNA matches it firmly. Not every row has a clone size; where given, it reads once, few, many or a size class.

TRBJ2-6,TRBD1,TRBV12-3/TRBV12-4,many,CASSRWTGALSGANVLTF,TGTGCCAGCAGTCGCTGGACAGGGGCTCTCTCTGGGGCCAACGTCCTGACTTTC
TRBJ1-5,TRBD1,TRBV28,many,CASSLERGPNQPQHF,TGTGCCAGCAGTTTGGAGAGGGGGCCCAATCAGCCCCAGCATTTT
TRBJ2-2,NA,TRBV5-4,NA,CASSLVGRLETGELFF,TGTGCCAGCAGCTTGGTCGGTAGGCTGGAGACCGGGGAGCTGTTTTTT
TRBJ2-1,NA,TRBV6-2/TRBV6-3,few,CASSYRGGGAKNEQFF,TGTGCCAGCAGCTATAGGGGAGGGGGGGCGAAAAATGAGCAGTTCTTC
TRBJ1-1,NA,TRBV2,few,CASSVQEGGEAFF,TGTGCCAGCAGTGTCCAAGAGGGGGGTGAAGCTTTCTTT
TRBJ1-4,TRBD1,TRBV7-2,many,CASSLQGSNEKLFF,TGTGCCAGCAGCCTACAGGGGTCTAATGAAAAACTGTTTTTT
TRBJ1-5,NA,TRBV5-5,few,CASSLEGATNQPQHF,TGTGCCAGCAGCTTGGAAGGGGCGACCAATCAGCCCCAGCATTTT
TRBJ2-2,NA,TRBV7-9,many,CASSLALYTGELFF,TGTGCCAGCAGCTTAGCGCTGTACACCGGGGAGCTGTTTTTT
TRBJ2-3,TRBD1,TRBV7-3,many,CASSLIPGQGTDTQYF,TGTGCCAGCAGCTTAATCCCCGGACAGGGTACAGATACGCAGTATTTT
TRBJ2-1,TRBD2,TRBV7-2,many,CASSLELAGAGNEQFF,TGTGCCAGCAGCTTAGAGTTAGCGGGGGCCGGGAATGAGCAGTTCTTC
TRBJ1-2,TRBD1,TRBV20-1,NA,CSAPTGGGGYTF,TGCAGTGCGCCTACAGGGGGCGGTGGCTACACCTTC
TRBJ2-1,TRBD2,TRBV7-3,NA,CASSPNAGGPMDEQFF,TGTGCCAGCAGCCCGAACGCGGGGGGGCCCATGGATGAGCAGTTCTTC
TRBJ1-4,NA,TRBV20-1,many,CTTELSTNEKLFF,TGCACCACAGAACTTTCAACTAATGAAAAACTGTTTTTT
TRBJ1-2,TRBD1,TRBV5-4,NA,CASSMTGDYGYTF,TGTGCCAGCAGTATGACAGGGGACTATGGCTACACCTTC
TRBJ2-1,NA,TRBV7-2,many,CASSQLLRISYNEQFF,TGTGCCAGCAGCCAACTTCTCCGGATCTCCTACAATGAGCAGTTCTTC
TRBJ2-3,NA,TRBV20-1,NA,CSARAALVADTQYF,TGCAGTGCTAGAGCGGCACTAGTAGCAGATACGCAGTATTTT
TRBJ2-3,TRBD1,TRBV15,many,CATSKPTGGRRNTQYF,TGTGCCACCAGCAAACCAACAGGGGGAAGAAGGAATACGCAGTATTTT
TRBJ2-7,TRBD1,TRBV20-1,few,CSARTGNYEQYF,TGCAGTGCTAGGACAGGGAACTACGAGCAGTACTTC
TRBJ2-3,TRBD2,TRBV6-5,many,CASSYRTSGGGTDTQYF,TGTGCCAGCAGTTACCGAACTAGCGGGGGAGGCACAGATACGCAGTATTTT
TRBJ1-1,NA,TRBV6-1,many,CASSPRGDYTEAFF,TGTGCCAGCAGTCCACGCGGGGATTACACTGAAGCTTTCTTT
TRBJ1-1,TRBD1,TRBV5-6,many,CASSFGDRNTEAFF,TGTGCCAGCAGCTTTGGGGACAGGAACACTGAAGCTTTCTTT
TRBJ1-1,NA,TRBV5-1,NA,CASGQVGMNTEAFF,TGCGCCAGCGGTCAAGTTGGCATGAACACTGAAGCTTTCTTT